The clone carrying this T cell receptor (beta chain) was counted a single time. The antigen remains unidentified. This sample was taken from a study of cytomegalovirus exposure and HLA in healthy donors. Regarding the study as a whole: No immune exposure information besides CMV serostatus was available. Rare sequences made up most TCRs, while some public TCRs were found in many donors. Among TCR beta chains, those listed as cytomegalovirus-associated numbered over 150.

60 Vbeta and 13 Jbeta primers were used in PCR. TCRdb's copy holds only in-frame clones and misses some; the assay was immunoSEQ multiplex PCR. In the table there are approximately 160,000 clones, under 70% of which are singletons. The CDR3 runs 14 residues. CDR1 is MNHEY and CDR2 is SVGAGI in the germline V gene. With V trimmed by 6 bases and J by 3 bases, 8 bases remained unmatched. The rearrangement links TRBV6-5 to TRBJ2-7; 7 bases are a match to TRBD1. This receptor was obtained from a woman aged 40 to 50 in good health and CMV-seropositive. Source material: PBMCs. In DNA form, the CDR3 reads TGTGCCAGCAGAGCGACAGGACAGGACTACGAGCAGTACTTC. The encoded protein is CASRATGQDYEQYF.